The entry below gives a single TCR beta chain sequence along with its context. The sample belongs to a study of cytomegalovirus exposure and HLA in healthy donors. Study at large: Most genotyped donors, around 86% of 398, had Caucasian-associated genetic ancestry.

With 60 Vbeta and 13 Jbeta primers, the PCR was carried out. Sequencing was performed with immunoSEQ multiplex PCR; in TCRdb, only in-frame clones are kept and a portion is missing. The sample lists about 160,000 clones; about 75% were seen once. The specimen was PBMCs. The origin of this receptor is a male donor in good health and CMV-seropositive.

The CDR3 region is CASSEDRGEQPQHF. DNA of the CDR3: TGTGCCAGCAGTGAAGACAGGGGAGAACAGCCCCAGCATTTT. The chain uses TRBV6-4 and TRBJ1-5, with TRBD1 matching 8 bases. V lost 3 bases and J lost 7; bases outside the gene matches: 5. This CDR3 is 14 amino acids long. CDR1 is MRHNA, CDR2 SNTAGT, per germline.